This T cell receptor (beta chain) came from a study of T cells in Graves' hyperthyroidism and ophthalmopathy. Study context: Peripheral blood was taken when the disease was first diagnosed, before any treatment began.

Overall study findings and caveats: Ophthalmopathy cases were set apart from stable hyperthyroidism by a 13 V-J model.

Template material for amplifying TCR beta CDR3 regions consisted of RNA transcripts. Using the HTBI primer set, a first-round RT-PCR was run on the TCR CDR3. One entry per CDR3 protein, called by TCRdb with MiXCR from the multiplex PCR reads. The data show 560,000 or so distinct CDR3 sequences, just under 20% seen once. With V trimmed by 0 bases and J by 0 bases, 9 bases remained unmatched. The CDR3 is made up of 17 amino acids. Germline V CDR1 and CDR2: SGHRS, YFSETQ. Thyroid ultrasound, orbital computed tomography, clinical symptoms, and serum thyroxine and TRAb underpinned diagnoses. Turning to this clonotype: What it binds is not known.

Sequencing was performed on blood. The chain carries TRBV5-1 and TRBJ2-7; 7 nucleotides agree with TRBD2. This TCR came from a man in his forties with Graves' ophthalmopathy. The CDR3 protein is CASSLAMRSGASYEQYF. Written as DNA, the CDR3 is TGCGCCAGCAGCTTGGCCATGAGGAGCGGGGCCTCCTACGAGCAGTACTTC.